The entry below describes one TCR beta chain. Enrollees, about 18 to 89 years old, lived in 24 US areas. Participant-given clinical history determined each cohort assignment. Source study methods: Researchers report that nucleated cell counts were estimated from reference gene primer amplification. The repertoire was sequenced with immunoSEQ multiplex PCR; TCRdb's copy has only in-frame clones and lacks some. V, J and clone size derive from that table, while D and trimming were established from the DNA sequence. The sample records 200,000 or so clones, about 87% being singletons. Trimming removed 6 bases from V and 5 bases from J, with 19 bases in between. The CDR3 is made up of 15 amino acids. In germline, CDR1 is KGHSH, CDR2 LQKENI. This sample stems from a study of blood T cell repertoires in COVID-19. Overall study: T cells, B-cell-depleted T cells, or PBMCs provided the cDNA or gDNA that served as material.

The J gene is TRBJ2-5, the V gene TRBV18, with TRBD2 as a possible D gene (8 bases). The receptor's source is a woman in her twenties or thirties who had recovered from COVID-19. Sequenced material: PBMCs or T cells enriched from blood (not recorded which). CDR3 in amino acids: CASSPTSEGAETQYF. The CDR3 DNA reads TGTGCCAGCTCCCCGACTAGCGAGGGGGCTGAGACCCAGTACTTC.